Sequencing of this TCR beta chain was carried out in a study of CD8 T cells in Susac syndrome. Study-wide background: Of the sequenced Susac syndrome patients, about 6 had active disease and eight were in remission. Susac syndrome patients were untreated, on corticosteroids with some adding intravenous immunoglobulin, or on intravenous immunoglobulin only.

Random hexamers were used to reverse transcribe an amount of about 0.45 to 1 ug RNA. The immunoSEQ assay covered 54 Vbeta and 13 Jbeta segments for CDR3. TCRdb used MiXCR to reprocess the immunoSEQ multiplex PCR reads, holding one entry per CDR3 protein. The sample has around 200,000 distinct CDR3 sequences; approximately 95% are singletons. The authors carried out high-throughput sequencing of TCR beta. They applied it to CD8+ and CD4+ T cells obtained from blood. This receptor was identified in a human donor with Susac syndrome. Sequencing was performed on CD8+ T cells from PBMCs.

This CDR3 is CASSEPRTGRINTQYF. Written as DNA, the CDR3 is TGTGCCAGCAGCGAACCAAGGACAGGGCGGATCAATACGCAGTATTTT. The V and J genes are TRBV9 and TRBJ2-3; 8 bases are a match to TRBD1. The germline gives CDR1 SGDLS, CDR2 YYNGEE. The CDR3 covers 16 residues. V shed 3 bases, J shed 7 bases, and the junction held 13 bases outside the gene matches.